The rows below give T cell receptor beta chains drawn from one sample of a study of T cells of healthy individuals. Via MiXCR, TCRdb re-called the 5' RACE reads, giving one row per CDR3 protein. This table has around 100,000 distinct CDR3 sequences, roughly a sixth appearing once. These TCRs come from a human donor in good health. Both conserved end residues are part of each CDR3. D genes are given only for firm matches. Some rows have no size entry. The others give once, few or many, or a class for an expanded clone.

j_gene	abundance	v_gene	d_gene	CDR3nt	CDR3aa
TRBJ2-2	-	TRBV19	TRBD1	TGTGCCAGTATAAGGGACAGGGGACCAGTGGGCACCGGGGAGCTGTTTTTT	CASIRDRGPVGTGELFF
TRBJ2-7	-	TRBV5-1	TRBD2	TGCGCCAGCAGCCCCCGGACTAGCGGGACCTCCTACGAGCAGTACTTC	CASSPRTSGTSYEQYF
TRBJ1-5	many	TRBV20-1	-	TGCAGTGCCCGAGGCGACAGAAGCAATCAGCCCCAGCATTTT	CSARGDRSNQPQHF
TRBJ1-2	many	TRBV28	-	TGTGCCAGCATCTATATGGGGGGCACTTTCTTC	CASIYMGGTFF
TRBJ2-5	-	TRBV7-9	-	TGTGCCAGCAGCCCCGGCGGGGAAGAGACCCAGTACTTC	CASSPGGEETQYF
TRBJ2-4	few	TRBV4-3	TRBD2	TGCGCCAGCAGCCAAGATACCCGCGGGGGGGCCCTAGACATTCAGTACTTC	CASSQDTRGGALDIQYF
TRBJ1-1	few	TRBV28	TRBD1	TGTGCCAGCAGCCCAACAGGGGGAGGTATGAACACTGAAGCTTTCTTT	CASSPTGGGMNTEAFF
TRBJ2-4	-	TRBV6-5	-	TGTGCCAGCAGCCCCTCCTGGGCGAACATTCAGTACTTC	CASSPSWANIQYF
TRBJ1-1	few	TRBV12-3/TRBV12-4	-	TGTGCCAGCAGTTTTAGGGCGGATACTGAAGCTTTCTTT	CASSFRADTEAFF
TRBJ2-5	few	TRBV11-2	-	TGTGCCAGCAGCTCAGCGAGCAGGGAGACCCAGTACTTC	CASSSASRETQYF
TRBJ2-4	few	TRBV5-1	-	TGCGCCAGCAGCTTGGACTCAGGAATAAGAAGCAAAAACATTCAGTACTTC	CASSLDSGIRSKNIQYF
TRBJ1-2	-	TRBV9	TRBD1	TGTGCCAGCAGCCCCGGACAGGGAACCTATGGCTACACCTTC	CASSPGQGTYGYTF
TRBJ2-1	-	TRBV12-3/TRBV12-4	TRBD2	TGTGCCAGCAGCCAGGCCGGGGGGGCGGGGTCTGAGCAGTTCTTC	CASSQAGGAGSEQFF
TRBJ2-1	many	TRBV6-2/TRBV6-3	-	TGTGCCAGCAGGATGATTGGGGGGCGCTACAATGAGCAGTTCTTC	CASRMIGGRYNEQFF
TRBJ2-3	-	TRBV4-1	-	TGCGCCAGCAGCCAAGAGCGTCCTAGCAGGGGCACAGATACGCAGTATTTT	CASSQERPSRGTDTQYF
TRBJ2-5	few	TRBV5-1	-	TGCGCCAGCAGCTTGGGTGCGGAAGAGACCCAGTACTTC	CASSLGAEETQYF
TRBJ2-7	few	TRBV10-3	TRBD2	TGTGCCATCAGGGGGACTAGCGGGATGATCGACGAGCAGTACTTC	CAIRGTSGMIDEQYF
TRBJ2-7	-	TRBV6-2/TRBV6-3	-	TGTGCCAGCAGTTACGGGGGCAGGGTCTACGAGCAGTACTTC	CASSYGGRVYEQYF
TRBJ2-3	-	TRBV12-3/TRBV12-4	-	TGTGCCAGCCAAGGAGGAGGGGCTCAGGATACGCAGTATTTT	CASQGGGAQDTQYF
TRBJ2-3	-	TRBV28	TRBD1	TGTGCCAGCAGTTTAAGACAGGGTCACACAGATACGCAGTATTTT	CASSLRQGHTDTQYF
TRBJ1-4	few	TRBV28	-	TGTGCCAGCAATGAGGGACCGGATGAAAAACTGTTTTTT	CASNEGPDEKLFF
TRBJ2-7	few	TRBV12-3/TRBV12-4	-	TGTGCCAGCAGTTTATCCCAGGGAGGATCCTACGAGCAGTACTTC	CASSLSQGGSYEQYF
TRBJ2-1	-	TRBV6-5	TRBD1	TGTGCCAGCAGTTACCAAGAGGGACAGGTTTTTCGGTTCTTC	CASSYQEGQVFRFF
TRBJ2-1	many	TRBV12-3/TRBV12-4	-	TGTGCCAGCAGTCCTGGGGCCGGCTCCTACAATGAGCAGTTCTTC	CASSPGAGSYNEQFF
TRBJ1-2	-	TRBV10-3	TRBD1	TGTGCCATCAGTAGGGGACAGGACTATGGCTACACCTTC	CAISRGQDYGYTF